This entry features one T cell receptor beta chain sequence. The sample's treatment: preoperative locoregional IRX-2 cytokine immunotherapy. This phase Ib study tested locoregional IRX-2 cytokine immunotherapy given before surgery. This entry comes from a study of preoperative IRX-2 immunotherapy in early breast cancer. Libraries were prepared by immunoSEQ multiplex PCR; TCRdb keeps only in-frame clonotypes and omits some of them. The sample contains around 300 clones, approximately 84% of which appear only once. The CDR3 totals 17 residues. V shed 5 bases, J shed 3 bases, and the junction held 8 bases outside the gene matches. Per germline, CDR1 SGHNT and CDR2 YENEEA.

The sequence came from a human donor with breast cancer. The rearrangement links TRBV11-3 to TRBJ2-1, with TRBD2 identical over 12 bases. The biological material was taken from a patient treated with IRX-2 immunotherapy. The CDR3 sequence is CASSPRLAGVRYNEQFF. The CDR3 bases are TGTGCCAGCAGCCCCAGACTAGCGGGAGTGCGCTACAATGAGCAGTTCTTC.